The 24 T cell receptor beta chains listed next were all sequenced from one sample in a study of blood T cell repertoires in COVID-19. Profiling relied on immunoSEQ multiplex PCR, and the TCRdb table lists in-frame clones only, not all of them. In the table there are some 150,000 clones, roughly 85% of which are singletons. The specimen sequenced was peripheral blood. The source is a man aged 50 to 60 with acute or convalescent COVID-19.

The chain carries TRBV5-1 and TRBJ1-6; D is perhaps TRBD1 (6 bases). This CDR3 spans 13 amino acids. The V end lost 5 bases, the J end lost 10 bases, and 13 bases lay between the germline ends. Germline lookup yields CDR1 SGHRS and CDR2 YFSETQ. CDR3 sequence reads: CASSSRGGSPLHF. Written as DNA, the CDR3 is TGCGCCAGCAGTTCCCGAGGGGGATCACCCCTCCACTTT.

For the CDR3, the DNA is TGTGCCAGCAGCGCATTGACAGCTGGCTACACCTTC. Protein product: CASSALTAGYTF. This sequence joins TRBV11-2 and TRBJ1-2, with D possibly being TRBD1 (5 bases). Trimming took 5 bases from V and 7 from J, leaving 11 bases between them. Germline loops: CDR1 SGHAT, CDR2 FQNNGV. The CDR3 totals 12 residues. The whole variable domain, filled in from reference TRBV11-2 and TRBJ1-2, reads EAGVAQSPRYKIIEKRQSVAFWCNPISGHATLYWYQQILGQGPKLLIQFQNNGVVDDSQLPKDRFSAERLKGVDSTLKIQPAKLEDSAVYLCASSALTAGYTFGSGTRLTVV.

This CDR3 is CASTSSQETQYF. The CDR3 nucleotides are TGTGCCAGCACGAGCTCTCAAGAGACCCAGTACTTC. The chain uses TRBV27 and TRBJ2-5; D remains unclear. V lost 7 bases and J lost 2, with 8 bases in between. CDR3 length: 12 amino acids. Germline-derived CDR1 and CDR2 are MNHEY and SMNVEV (reference sequence).

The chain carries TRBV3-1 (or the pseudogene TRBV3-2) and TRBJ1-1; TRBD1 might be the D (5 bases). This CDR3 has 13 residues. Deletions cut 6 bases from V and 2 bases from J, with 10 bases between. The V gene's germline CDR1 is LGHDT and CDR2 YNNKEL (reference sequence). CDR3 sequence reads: CASRRQRNTEAFF. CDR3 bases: TGTGCCAGCAGACGACAGCGAAACACTGAAGCTTTCTTT.

The CDR3 loop reads CASSLSGSTYEQYF. The CDR3, as DNA: TGTGCCAGCAGTTTAAGTGGGAGCACCTACGAGCAGTACTTC. The chain has TRBV28 and TRBJ2-7; D might be TRBD2 (5 bases). Trimming shortened V by 2 bases and J by 2 bases, and 10 bases separated the two germline ends. From germline, CDR1 is MDHEN and CDR2 SYDVKM. The CDR3 loop spans 14 amino acids.

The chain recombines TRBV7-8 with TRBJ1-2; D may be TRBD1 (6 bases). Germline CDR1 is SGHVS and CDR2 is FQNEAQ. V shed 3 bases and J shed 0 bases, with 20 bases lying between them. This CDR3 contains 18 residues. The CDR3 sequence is CASSFRPSQGWANYGYTF. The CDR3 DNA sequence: TGTGCCAGCAGCTTTAGGCCTTCCCAGGGGTGGGCTAACTATGGCTACACCTTC.

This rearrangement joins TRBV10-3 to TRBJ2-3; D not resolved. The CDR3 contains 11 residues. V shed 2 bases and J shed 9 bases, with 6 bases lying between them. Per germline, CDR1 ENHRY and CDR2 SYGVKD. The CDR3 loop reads CAISEVATQYF. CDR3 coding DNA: TGTGCCATCAGTGAGGTAGCAACGCAGTATTTT.

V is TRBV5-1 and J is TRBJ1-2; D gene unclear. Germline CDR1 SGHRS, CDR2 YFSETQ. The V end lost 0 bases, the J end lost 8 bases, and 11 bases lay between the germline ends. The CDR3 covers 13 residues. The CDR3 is CASSLDLRTGYTF. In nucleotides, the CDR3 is TGCGCCAGCAGCTTGGACCTGCGAACGGGCTACACCTTC. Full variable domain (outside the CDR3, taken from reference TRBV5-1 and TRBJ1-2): KAGVTQTPRYLIKTRGQQVTLSCSPISGHRSVSWYQQTPGQGLQFLFEYFSETQRNKGNFPGRFSGRQFSNSRSEMNVSTLELGDSALYLCASSLDLRTGYTFGSGTRLTVV.

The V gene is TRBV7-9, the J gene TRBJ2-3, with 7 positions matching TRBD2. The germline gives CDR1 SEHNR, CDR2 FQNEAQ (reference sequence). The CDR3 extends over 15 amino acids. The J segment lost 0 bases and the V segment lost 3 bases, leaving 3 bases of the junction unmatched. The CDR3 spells CASSFAGASTDTQYF. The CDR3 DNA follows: TGTGCCAGCAGCTTCGCGGGAGCTAGCACAGATACGCAGTATTTT. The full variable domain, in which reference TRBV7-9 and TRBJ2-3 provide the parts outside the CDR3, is DTGVSQNPRHKITKRGQNVTFRCDPISEHNRLYWYRQTLGQGPEFLTYFQNEAQLEKSRLLSDRFSAERPKGSFSTLEIQRTEQGDSAMYLCASSFAGASTDTQYFGPGTRLTVL.

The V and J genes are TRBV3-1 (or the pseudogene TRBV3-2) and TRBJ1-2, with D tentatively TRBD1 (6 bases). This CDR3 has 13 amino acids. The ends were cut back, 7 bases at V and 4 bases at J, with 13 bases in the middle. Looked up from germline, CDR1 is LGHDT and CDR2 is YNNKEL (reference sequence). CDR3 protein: CASMSQGGYGYTF. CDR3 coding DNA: TGTGCCAGCATGTCACAGGGCGGCTATGGCTACACCTTC.

CDR3 in DNA: TGTGCCAGTAGATCAACAGGGGGCAGTGAGCAGTTCTTC. Encoded protein: CASRSTGGSEQFF. J is TRBJ2-1 and V is TRBV19; 9 bases match TRBD1. The CDR3 length is 13 residues. Germline CDR1 and CDR2: LNHDA and SQIVND (reference sequence). Trimming removed 6 bases from V and 9 bases from J; junction bases left unmatched: 6.

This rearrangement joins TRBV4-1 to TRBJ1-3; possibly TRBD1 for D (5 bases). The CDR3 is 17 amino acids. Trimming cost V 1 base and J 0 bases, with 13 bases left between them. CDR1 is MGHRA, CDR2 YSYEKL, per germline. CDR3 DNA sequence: TGCGCCAGCAGCCAAGCGAGTGACAGAGCCTCTGGAAACACCATATATTTT. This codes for CASSQASDRASGNTIYF.

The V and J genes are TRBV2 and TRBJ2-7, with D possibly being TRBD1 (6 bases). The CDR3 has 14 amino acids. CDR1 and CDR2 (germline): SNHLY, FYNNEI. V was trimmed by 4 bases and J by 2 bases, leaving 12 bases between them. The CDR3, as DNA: TGTGCCAGCAGTGTTGTTAGGACAGCCTACGAGCAGTACTTC. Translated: CASSVVRTAYEQYF.

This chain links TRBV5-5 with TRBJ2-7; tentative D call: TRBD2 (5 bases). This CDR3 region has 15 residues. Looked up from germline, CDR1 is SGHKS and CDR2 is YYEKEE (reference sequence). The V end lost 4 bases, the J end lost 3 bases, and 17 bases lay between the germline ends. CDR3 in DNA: TGTGCCAGCAGCCCCTCGATGGGAGAGTTCTACGAGCAGTACTTC. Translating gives CASSPSMGEFYEQYF.

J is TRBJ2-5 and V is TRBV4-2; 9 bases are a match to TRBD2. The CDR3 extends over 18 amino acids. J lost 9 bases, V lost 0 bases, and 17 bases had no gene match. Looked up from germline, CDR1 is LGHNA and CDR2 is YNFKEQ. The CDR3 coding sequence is TGTGCCAGCAGCCAAGATAAGGCGGAGCTAGCGGGGTGGTATGCCCAGTACTTC. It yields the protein CASSQDKAELAGWYAQYF.

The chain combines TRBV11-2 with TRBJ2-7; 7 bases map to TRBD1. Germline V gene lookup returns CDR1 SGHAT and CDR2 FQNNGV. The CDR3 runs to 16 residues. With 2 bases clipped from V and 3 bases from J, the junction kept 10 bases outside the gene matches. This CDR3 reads CASSLQGQTFNYEQYF. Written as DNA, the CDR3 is TGTGCCAGCAGCTTACAGGGACAGACGTTCAACTACGAGCAGTACTTC.

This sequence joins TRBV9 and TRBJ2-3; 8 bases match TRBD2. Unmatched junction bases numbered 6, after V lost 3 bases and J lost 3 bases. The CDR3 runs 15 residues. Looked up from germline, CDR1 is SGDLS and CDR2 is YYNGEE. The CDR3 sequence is CASSESGSITDTQYF. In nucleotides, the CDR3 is TGTGCCAGCAGCGAAAGCGGGAGTATTACAGATACGCAGTATTTT.

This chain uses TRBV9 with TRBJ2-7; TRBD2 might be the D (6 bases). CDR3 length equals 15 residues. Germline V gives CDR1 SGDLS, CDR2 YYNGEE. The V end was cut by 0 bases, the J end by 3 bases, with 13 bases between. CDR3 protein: CASSVEGQGGYEQYF. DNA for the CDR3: TGTGCCAGCAGCGTAGAGGGGCAGGGAGGCTACGAGCAGTACTTC. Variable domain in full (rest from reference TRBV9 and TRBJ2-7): DSGVTQTPKHLITATGQRVTLRCSPRSGDLSVYWYQQSLDQGLQFLIQYYNGEERAKGNILERFSAQQFPDLHSELNLSSLELGDSALYFCASSVEGQGGYEQYFGPGTRLTVT.

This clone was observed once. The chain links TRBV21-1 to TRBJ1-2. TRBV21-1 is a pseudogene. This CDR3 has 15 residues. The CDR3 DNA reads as TGTGCCAGCAGCTGTAAAGCGCCAGATAACTATGGCTACACCTTC. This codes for CASSCKAPDNYGYTF.

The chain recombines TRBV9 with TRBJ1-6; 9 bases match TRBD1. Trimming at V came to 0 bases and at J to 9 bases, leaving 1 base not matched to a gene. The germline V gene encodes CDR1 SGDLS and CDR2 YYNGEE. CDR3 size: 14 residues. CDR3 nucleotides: TGTGCCAGCAGCGTAGACAGGGGGCCTTCACCCCTCCACTTT. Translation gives CASSVDRGPSPLHF.

The CDR3 region is CASSRERSSGNTIYF. The CDR3 DNA is TGTGCCAGCAGCCGGGAACGGAGCTCTGGAAACACCATATATTTT. V gene TRBV6-5 combines with J gene TRBJ1-3; D call uncertain. Looked up from germline, CDR1 is MNHEY and CDR2 is SVGAGI. The CDR3 runs to 15 residues. V lost 6 bases and J lost 0, with 12 bases in between.

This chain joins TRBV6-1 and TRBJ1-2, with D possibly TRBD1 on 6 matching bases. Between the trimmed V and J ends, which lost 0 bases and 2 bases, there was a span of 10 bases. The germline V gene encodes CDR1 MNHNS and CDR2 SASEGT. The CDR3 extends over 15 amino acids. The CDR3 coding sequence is TGTGCCAGCAGTGAAGCGGCAGGGGACAACTATGGCTACACCTTC. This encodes CASSEAAGDNYGYTF.

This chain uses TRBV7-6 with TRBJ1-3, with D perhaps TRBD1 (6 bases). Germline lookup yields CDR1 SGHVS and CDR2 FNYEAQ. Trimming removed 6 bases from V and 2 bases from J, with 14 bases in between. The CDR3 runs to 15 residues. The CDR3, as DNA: TGTGCCAGCAGGGCAACTGCAGGGGCTGGAAACACCATATATTTT. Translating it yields CASRATAGAGNTIYF. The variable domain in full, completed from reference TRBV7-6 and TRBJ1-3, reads GAGVSQSPRYKVTKRGQDVALRCDPISGHVSLYWYRQALGQGPEFLTYFNYEAQQDKSGLPNDRFSAERPEGSISTLTIQRTEQRDSAMYRCASRATAGAGNTIYFGEGSWLTVV.

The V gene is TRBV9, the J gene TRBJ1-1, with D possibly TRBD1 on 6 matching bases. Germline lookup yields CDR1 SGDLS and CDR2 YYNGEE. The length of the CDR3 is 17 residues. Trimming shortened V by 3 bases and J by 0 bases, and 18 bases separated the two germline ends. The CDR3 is CASSEPRKGQMNTEAFF. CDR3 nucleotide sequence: TGTGCCAGCAGCGAGCCAAGGAAAGGACAGATGAACACTGAAGCTTTCTTT.